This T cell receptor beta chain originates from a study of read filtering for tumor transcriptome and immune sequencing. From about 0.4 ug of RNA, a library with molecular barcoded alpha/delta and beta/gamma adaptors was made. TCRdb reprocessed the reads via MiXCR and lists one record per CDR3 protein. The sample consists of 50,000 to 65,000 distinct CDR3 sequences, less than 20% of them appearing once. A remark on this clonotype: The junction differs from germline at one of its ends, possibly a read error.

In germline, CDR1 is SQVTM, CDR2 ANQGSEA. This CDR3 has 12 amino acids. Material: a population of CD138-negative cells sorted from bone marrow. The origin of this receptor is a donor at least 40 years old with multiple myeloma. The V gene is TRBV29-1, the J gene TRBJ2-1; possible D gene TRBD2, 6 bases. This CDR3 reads CSFGLLADEQFF. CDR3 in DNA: TGTAGCTTTGGACTACTAGCAGATGAGCAGTTCTTC.